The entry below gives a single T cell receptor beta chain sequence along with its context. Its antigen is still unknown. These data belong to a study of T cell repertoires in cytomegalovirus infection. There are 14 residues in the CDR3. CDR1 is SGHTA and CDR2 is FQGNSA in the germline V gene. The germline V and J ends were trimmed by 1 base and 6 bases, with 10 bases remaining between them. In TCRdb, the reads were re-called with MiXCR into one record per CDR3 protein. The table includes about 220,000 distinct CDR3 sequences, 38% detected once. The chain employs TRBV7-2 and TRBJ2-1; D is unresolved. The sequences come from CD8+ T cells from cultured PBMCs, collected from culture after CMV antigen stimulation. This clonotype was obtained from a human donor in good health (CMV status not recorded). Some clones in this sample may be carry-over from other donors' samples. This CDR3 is CASSLGLTINEQFF. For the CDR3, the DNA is TGTGCCAGCAGCTTAGGACTTACAATCAATGAGCAGTTCTTC.